These 28 T cell receptor beta chains were all obtained from the same sample, sequenced in a study of T cell responses to AZD1222 COVID-19 vaccine. Measured with immunoSEQ multiplex PCR; TCRdb has only the in-frame clones, and not every one. This table holds 89,000 or so clones, approximately 86% found once. This specimen was peripheral blood, taken on day 0 of AZD1222 vaccination. The source of these receptors is an adult in good health.

This chain uses TRBV7-2 with TRBJ1-6; TRBD1 matches 9 bases. V gave up 5 bases and J gave up 10 bases; unmatched junction bases: 9. There are 15 residues in the CDR3. Germline V gene lookup returns CDR1 SGHTA and CDR2 FQGNSA. The CDR3 sequence: CASSPRTGEGSPLHF. Written as DNA, the CDR3 is TGTGCCAGCAGCCCGCGGACAGGGGAGGGGTCACCCCTCCACTTT.

CDR3 residues: CSVLAGTGPYEQYF. CDR3 sequence (DNA): TGCAGCGTGCTGGCCGGGACAGGGCCCTACGAGCAGTACTTC. The genes are TRBV29-1 and TRBJ2-7, with TRBD1 matching over 9 bases. Germline assignment: CDR1 SQVTM and CDR2 ANQGSEA. The length of the CDR3 is 14 residues. With V trimmed by 6 bases and J by 2 bases, 8 bases remained unmatched.

This rearrangement joins TRBV14 to TRBJ1-1; D remains unclear. Germline CDR1 is SGHDN and CDR2 is FVKESK. CDR3 length: 12 amino acids. The V end was cut by 1 base, the J end by 3 bases, with 3 bases between. The CDR3 reads CASSQVYTEAFF. The CDR3 nucleotides read TGTGCCAGCAGCCAAGTGTACACTGAAGCTTTCTTT.

The chain uses TRBV19 and TRBJ2-1; D assignment may be TRBD1 or TRBD2 (5 bases each). With 3 bases removed from V and 4 bases from J, the gap between germline ends came to 13 bases. Germline lookup yields CDR1 LNHDA and CDR2 SQIVND (reference sequence). The CDR3 extends over 15 amino acids. The CDR3 loop is CASSMMTEGYNEQFF. DNA of the CDR3: TGTGCCAGTAGTATGATGACAGAGGGGTACAATGAGCAGTTCTTC.

V gene TRBV11-2 combines with J gene TRBJ1-1; D gene unclear. CDR1 and CDR2 from the germline V gene are SGHAT and FQNNGV. This CDR3 has 13 residues. V was clipped by 3 bases and J by 3 bases, with 8 bases between them. In nucleotides, the CDR3 is TGTGCCAGCAGCTTCAACGGAGACACTGAAGCTTTCTTT. Residues: CASSFNGDTEAFF.

J is TRBJ1-6 and V is TRBV18, with D unclear. Per germline, CDR1 KGHSH and CDR2 LQKENI. The CDR3 runs to 13 residues. Trimming removed 6 bases at V and 13 bases at J, with 16 bases between. The CDR3 loop reads CASSTGPQDPLHF. The DNA for the CDR3 is TGTGCCAGCTCTACGGGCCCGCAAGATCCCCTCCACTTT.

This clone has just a few counts. The rearrangement links TRBV5-1 to TRBJ1-1, with D maybe TRBD1 (5 bases). Trimming stripped 0 bases from V and 3 bases from J, with 9 bases between. The CDR3 runs to 14 residues. Germline V gene sequence: CDR1 SGHRS, CDR2 YFSETQ. CDR3: CASSLGGADTEAFF. CDR3 DNA sequence: TGCGCCAGCAGCTTGGGAGGGGCCGACACTGAAGCTTTCTTT.

The chain joins TRBV7-6 to TRBJ1-1; D ambiguous. CDR3 length: 15 residues. The V gene lost 0 bases and the J gene lost 2 bases, with 10 bases spanning the gap. Germline assignment: CDR1 SGHVS and CDR2 FNYEAQ. CDR3 loop: CASSLALGVNTEAFF. Written as DNA, the CDR3 is TGTGCCAGCAGCTTAGCGCTCGGGGTTAACACTGAAGCTTTCTTT.

This chain links TRBV4-3 with TRBJ2-7, with TRBD2 matching 8 bases. Germline V gene sequence: CDR1 LGHNA, CDR2 YSLEER. V gave up 0 bases and J gave up 4 bases; unmatched junction bases: 5. The CDR3 length is 15 residues. CDR3 coding DNA: TGCGCCAGCAGCCAAGATCTCCAGCGGGGGTACGAGCAGTACTTC. It encodes CASSQDLQRGYEQYF.

The CDR3 region is CASGPGQGQGTEAFF. The CDR3 nucleotides are TGTGCTAGTGGTCCCGGACAGGGGCAGGGGACTGAAGCTTTCTTT. This chain joins TRBV12-5 and TRBJ1-1; 9 bases match TRBD1. From germline, CDR1 is LGHNT and CDR2 FRNRAP. The length of the CDR3 is 15 residues. V lost 5 bases, J lost 5 bases, and 9 bases stayed unmatched.

The chain joins TRBV5-1 to TRBJ2-1; 9 nucleotides line up with TRBD2. Germline CDR1 and CDR2: SGHRS and YFSETQ. V gave up 6 bases and J gave up 5 bases; unmatched junction bases: 9. This CDR3 contains 15 residues. CDR3 protein: CASTLGTSRDNEQFF. In DNA, the CDR3 is TGCGCCAGCACCCTTGGGACTAGCCGAGACAATGAGCAGTTCTTC.

The sample holds one count of this clone. The chain uses TRBV6-5 and TRBJ2-2; no clear D. V was cut by 6 bases and J by 0 bases, with 2 bases left in between. The CDR3 extends over 12 amino acids. Germline CDR1 is MNHEY and CDR2 is SVGAGI. CDR3 protein: CASRSNTGELFF. The CDR3 region has the DNA TGTGCCAGCAGATCGAACACCGGGGAGCTGTTTTTT.

The V and J genes are TRBV11-2 and TRBJ2-5; the D is unclear. Looked up from germline, CDR1 is SGHAT and CDR2 is FQNNGV. The CDR3 extends over 14 amino acids. The V gene lost 1 base and the J gene lost 2 bases, with 8 bases spanning the gap. The CDR3 reads CASSLVGIQETQYF. The CDR3 DNA sequence: TGTGCCAGCAGCTTAGTTGGGATACAAGAGACCCAGTACTTC.

The gene calls are TRBV15 and TRBJ2-1, with 14 bases aligning to TRBD2. The CDR3 runs 15 residues. The germline V gene has CDR1 LNHNV and CDR2 YYDKDF (reference sequence). V dropped 4 bases and J dropped 7; count of bases not matched to a gene: 3. The CDR3 coding sequence is TGTGCCACCAGCATGGGGACTAGCGGGAGTAATGAGCAGTTCTTC. It specifies CATSMGTSGSNEQFF.

The rearrangement links TRBV5-4 to TRBJ1-2; no clear D gene. The CDR3 extends over 15 amino acids. CDR1 is SGHNT and CDR2 is YYREEE in the germline V gene (reference sequence). V lost 0 bases and J 2 bases, leaving 11 bases between the germline ends. The CDR3 region is CASSLVVGENYGYTF. For the CDR3, the DNA is TGTGCCAGCAGCTTGGTAGTGGGCGAGAACTATGGCTACACCTTC.

This clone was observed a single time. This rearrangement joins TRBV5-4 to TRBJ2-5; possible D gene TRBD2, 6 bases. The V end lost 5 bases, the J end lost 1 base, and 12 bases lay between the germline ends. The CDR3 is 14 amino acids. Germline V gives CDR1 SGHNT, CDR2 YYREEE (reference sequence). CDR3 DNA sequence: TGTGCCAGCAGTCCTCCGGGACTCCAAGAGACCCAGTACTTC. Its protein product is CASSPPGLQETQYF.

The chain couples TRBV28 to TRBJ1-5, with D possibly being TRBD1 (6 bases). V lost 2 bases, J lost 6 bases, and 11 bases lay in between. The CDR3 spans 14 residues. Germline V gives CDR1 MDHEN, CDR2 SYDVKM. The CDR3 sequence: CASSLGGAGQPQHF. As DNA, the CDR3 is TGTGCCAGCAGTTTAGGGGGGGCAGGTCAGCCCCAGCATTTT.

This clone was seen just once. V gene TRBV7-3 combines with J gene TRBJ2-3, with 9 bases identical to TRBD2. The CDR3 consists of 16 residues. V trimming: 5 bases; J trimming: 0 bases; junction bases outside the gene matches: 6. Germline V gene data show CDR1 as SGHTA and CDR2 as FQGTGA. This chain's CDR3 is CASSPGLALSTDTQYF. CDR3 bases: TGTGCCAGCAGCCCTGGACTAGCGTTGAGCACAGATACGCAGTATTTT.

The genes are TRBV5-1 and TRBJ2-2, with D possibly matching TRBD2 (5 bases). The CDR3 is 15 amino acids. Deletions cut 1 base from V and 2 bases from J, with 9 bases between. The V gene's germline CDR1 is SGHRS and CDR2 YFSETQ. In DNA, the CDR3 is TGCGCCAGCAGCTTGCAAGGACTTAACACCGGGGAGCTGTTTTTT. Encoded protein: CASSLQGLNTGELFF.

The V and J genes are TRBV4-3 and TRBJ1-1; TRBD1 aligns across 7 bases. This CDR3 contains 14 residues. Unmatched junction bases numbered 7, after V lost 3 bases and J lost 6 bases. Germline V gives CDR1 LGHNA, CDR2 YSLEER. The CDR3 DNA sequence: TGCGCCAGCAGCCAGGACAGGACCTTCCCTGAAGCTTTCTTT. The encoded protein is CASSQDRTFPEAFF.

V is TRBV27 and J is TRBJ2-7; the D gene is possibly TRBD1 (6 bases). The germline V and J ends were trimmed by 4 bases and 3 bases, with 13 bases remaining between them. The V gene's germline CDR1 is MNHEY and CDR2 SMNVEV (reference sequence). This CDR3 region has 14 residues. CDR3 protein: CASSSSGHFYEQYF. The CDR3 DNA reads as TGTGCCAGCAGTTCCTCGGGACACTTCTACGAGCAGTACTTC.

The chain carries TRBV19 and TRBJ1-6; the D gene is possibly TRBD1 (6 bases). Germline V gives CDR1 LNHDA, CDR2 SQIVND (reference sequence). V was clipped by 4 bases and J by 10 bases, with 17 bases between them. The CDR3 runs to 15 residues. The CDR3 nucleotides are TGTGCCAGTAGTACAGCACAGGGATCAGGATCACCCCTCCACTTT. This codes for CASSTAQGSGSPLHF.

This sequence joins TRBV7-9 and TRBJ1-2; tentatively, D is TRBD1 (6 bases). This CDR3 is 14 amino acids long. Germline loops: CDR1 SEHNR, CDR2 FQNEAQ (reference sequence). V lost 5 bases and J lost 4, with 14 bases in between. CDR3 coding DNA: TGTGCCAGCAGCCAAACAGGGTCCCTCTATGGCTACACCTTC. Translated, it gives CASSQTGSLYGYTF.

The chain carries TRBV12-3 or TRBV12-4 and TRBJ1-2, with D tentatively TRBD1 (5 bases). With 8 bases removed from V and 3 bases from J, the gap between germline ends came to 13 bases. This CDR3 spans 13 amino acids. The CDR3 nucleotides read TGTGCCAGCGGAGAGGCAGGGTACTATGGCTACACCTTC. Protein sequence: CASGEAGYYGYTF.

In its sample, this clone was seen a few times. This sequence joins TRBV10-3 and TRBJ1-2, with D hard to call. The CDR3 length is 14 residues. The V and J ends lost 3 bases and 5 bases respectively, with 13 bases between them. Germline loops: CDR1 ENHRY, CDR2 SYGVKD. The CDR3 sequence: CAISELRRNYGYTF. Written as DNA, the CDR3 is TGTGCCATCAGTGAACTTAGGCGAAATTATGGCTACACCTTC.

The V and J genes are TRBV7-9 and TRBJ1-2, with D perhaps TRBD1 (6 bases). CDR1 is SEHNR, CDR2 FQNEAQ, per germline (reference sequence). V was pared by 0 bases and J by 4 bases, with 15 bases between. The CDR3 length is 16 residues. The CDR3 region has the DNA TGTGCCAGCAGCTTAGCTTTGGACAGTATCGGCTATGGCTACACCTTC. It is translated as CASSLALDSIGYGYTF.

The chain has TRBV30 and TRBJ1-5; 7 bases line up with TRBD1. This CDR3 is built from 13 residues. V was pared by 2 bases and J by 6 bases, with 4 bases of the junction left unmatched. Germline V gene sequence: CDR1 GTSNPN, CDR2 SVGIG (reference sequence). CDR3 in amino acids: CAWSIRGSQPQHF. The CDR3 DNA follows: TGTGCCTGGAGTATCAGGGGGAGTCAGCCCCAGCATTTT.

The rearrangement links TRBV2 to TRBJ1-2, with TRBD1 matching 8 bases. Trimming took 5 bases from V and 4 from J; bases not matched to a gene: 6. The CDR3 contains 14 residues. CDR1 and CDR2 (germline): SNHLY, FYNNEI. Here the CDR3 reads CASSSDRALYGYTF. The CDR3 DNA is TGTGCCAGCAGTTCGGACAGGGCGCTCTATGGCTACACCTTC.